The present TCR beta chain was sequenced within a study of response to subunit inactivated influenza vaccine. Findings of the study overall: It was the authors' suggestion that each seasonal influenza vaccination recruits few new T cells.

In the case of this clonotype: Its target is not known.

One entry per CDR3 protein results from TCRdb running MiXCR on the RT-PCR reads. The profile shows about 500,000 distinct CDR3 sequences, approximately 6.9% of them singletons. The starting material was PBMCs from blood, obtained around 2 years after vaccination. The TCR originated in a man between 50 and 69 years old who received an inactivated influenza vaccine.

CDR3 protein: CASSLEAGRGQPQHF. In DNA, the CDR3 is TGTGCCAGCAGCTTGGAGGCAGGGCGGGGGCAGCCCCAGCATTTT. The V call is TRBV5-5, the J call TRBJ1-5; perhaps TRBD1 as D (5 bases). Germline V gives CDR1 SGHKS, CDR2 YYEKEE (reference sequence). V lost 0 bases, J lost 7 bases, and 14 bases lay in between. The length of the CDR3 is 15 residues.